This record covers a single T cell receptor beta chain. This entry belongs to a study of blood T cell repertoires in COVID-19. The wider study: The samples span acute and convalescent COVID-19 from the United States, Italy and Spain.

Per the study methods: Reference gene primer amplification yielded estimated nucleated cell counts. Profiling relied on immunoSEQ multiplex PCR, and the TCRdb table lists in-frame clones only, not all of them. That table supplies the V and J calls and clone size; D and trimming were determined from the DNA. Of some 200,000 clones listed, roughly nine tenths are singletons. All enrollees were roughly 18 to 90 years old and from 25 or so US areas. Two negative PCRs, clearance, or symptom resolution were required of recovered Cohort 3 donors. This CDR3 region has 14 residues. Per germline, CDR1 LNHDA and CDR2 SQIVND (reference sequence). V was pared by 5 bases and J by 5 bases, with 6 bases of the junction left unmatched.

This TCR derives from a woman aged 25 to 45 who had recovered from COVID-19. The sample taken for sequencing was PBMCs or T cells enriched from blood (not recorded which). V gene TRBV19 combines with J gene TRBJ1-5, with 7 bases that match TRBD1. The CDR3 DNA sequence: TGTGCCAGTAGTGAACAGGGGATAGATCAGCCCCAGCATTTT. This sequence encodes CASSEQGIDQPQHF.